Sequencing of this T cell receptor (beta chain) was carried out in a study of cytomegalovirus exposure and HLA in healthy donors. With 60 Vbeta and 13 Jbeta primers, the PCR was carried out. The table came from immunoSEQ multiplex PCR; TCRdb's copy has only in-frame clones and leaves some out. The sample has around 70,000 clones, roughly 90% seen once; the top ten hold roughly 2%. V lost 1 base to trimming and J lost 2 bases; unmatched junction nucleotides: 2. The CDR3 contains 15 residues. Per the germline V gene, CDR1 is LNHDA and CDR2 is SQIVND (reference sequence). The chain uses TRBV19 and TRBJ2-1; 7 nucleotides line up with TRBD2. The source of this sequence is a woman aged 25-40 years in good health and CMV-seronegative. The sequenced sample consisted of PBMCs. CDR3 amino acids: CASSIGGRTYNEQFF. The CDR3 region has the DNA TGTGCCAGTAGTATAGGCGGGAGAACCTACAATGAGCAGTTCTTC.